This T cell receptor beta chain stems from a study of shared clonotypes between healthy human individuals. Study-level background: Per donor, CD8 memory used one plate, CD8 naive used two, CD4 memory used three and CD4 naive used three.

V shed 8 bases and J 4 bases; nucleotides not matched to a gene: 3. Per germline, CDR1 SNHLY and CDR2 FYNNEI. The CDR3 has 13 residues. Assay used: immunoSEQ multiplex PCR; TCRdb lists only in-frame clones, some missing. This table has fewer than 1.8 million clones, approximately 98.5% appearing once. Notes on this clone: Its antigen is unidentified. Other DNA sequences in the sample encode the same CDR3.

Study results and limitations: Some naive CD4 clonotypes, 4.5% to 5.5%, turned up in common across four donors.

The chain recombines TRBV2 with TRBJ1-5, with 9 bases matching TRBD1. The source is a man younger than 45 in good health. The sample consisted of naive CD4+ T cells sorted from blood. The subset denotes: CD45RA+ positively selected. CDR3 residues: CASSGQGNQPQHF. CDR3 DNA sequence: TGTGCCAGCTCGGGACAGGGAAATCAGCCCCAGCATTTT.